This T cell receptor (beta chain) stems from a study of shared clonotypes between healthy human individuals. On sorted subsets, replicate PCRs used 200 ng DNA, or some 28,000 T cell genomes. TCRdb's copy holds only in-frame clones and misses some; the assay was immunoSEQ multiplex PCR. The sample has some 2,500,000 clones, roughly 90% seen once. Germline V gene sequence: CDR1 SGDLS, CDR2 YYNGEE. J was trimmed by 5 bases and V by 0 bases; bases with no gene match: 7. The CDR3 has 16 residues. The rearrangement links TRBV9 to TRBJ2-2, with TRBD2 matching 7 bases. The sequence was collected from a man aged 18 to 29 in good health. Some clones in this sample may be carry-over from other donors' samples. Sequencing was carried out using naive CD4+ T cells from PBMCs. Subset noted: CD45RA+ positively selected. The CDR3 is CASSVGAGVYTGELFF. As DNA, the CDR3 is TGTGCCAGCAGCGTAGGGGCGGGAGTTTATACCGGGGAGCTGTTTTTT.